The 12 T cell receptor beta chains below all came from one sample that was sequenced in a study of T-cell reconstitution after alpha-beta-depleted transplantation in children (dated by TCRdb to the mid-2010s). Broad study findings and their caveats: Hyperexpanded clone frequencies declined over subsequent months; after one year, T-cell counts and TCRbeta diversity were mostly attributed to newly produced T cells.

These receptors are not linked to any known antigen. The treatment or condition label here, explained by the study, means: allogeneic hematopoietic cell transplantation with graft depleted of TCRalphabeta T cells and CD19 B cells. Libraries were made using PCR. The run used an Illumina HiSeq 2500. TCR libraries were prepared with molecular barcoding, using unique molecular identifiers to normalize TCRbeta repertoire quantification. TCRdb passed the public sequencing reads through fastp at Q25 and MiXCR, retaining productive beta sequences. Each entry is one CDR3 protein sequence, shown with its most common DNA and genes. The sample table contains fewer than 350,000 distinct CDR3 sequences; only one count was recorded for around 7.3% of them. The top ten hold about 9.1% of the sample. The sample in question was peripheral blood, obtained 360 days after TCRalphabeta/CD19-depleted stem cell transplant. The receptors originated from a female patient between 2 and 15 years old who had a stem cell transplant for Fanconi anemia, so the T cells may come from the graft donor.

This clonotype came up many times. The rearrangement joins TRBV4-3 to TRBJ2-1; TRBD1 or TRBD2 may be the D gene (5 bases each). The CDR3 sequence is 13 residues long. The germline V and J ends were trimmed by 0 bases and 10 bases, with 10 bases remaining between them. Looked up from germline, CDR1 is LGHNA and CDR2 is YSLEER. The CDR3 bases are TGCGCCAGCAGCCAAGAACGGGGACGGGAGCAGTTCTTC. Protein sequence: CASSQERGREQFF.

This clonotype appeared many times. J is TRBJ1-3 and V is TRBV10-3; no clear D gene. The V end was cut by 10 bases, the J end by 6 bases, with 7 bases between. CDR1 and CDR2 from the germline V gene are ENHRY and SYGVKD. The CDR3 loop spans 10 amino acids. The CDR3 loop reads CATGLNTIYF. The CDR3 nucleotides are TGTGCCACCGGGCTAAACACCATATATTTT.

This clonotype was seen at least ten times. The genes are TRBV27 and TRBJ2-1; the D gene is possibly TRBD2 (7 bases). The V end lost 1 base, the J end lost 4 bases, and 26 bases lay between the germline ends. The CDR3 contains 20 residues. Per the germline V gene, CDR1 is MNHEY and CDR2 is SMNVEV (reference sequence). CDR3 in amino acids: CASSLYGGAIESPQYNEQFF. Here the CDR3 DNA reads TGTGCCAGCAGTTTATATGGGGGGGCCATTGAGAGCCCTCAGTACAATGAGCAGTTCTTC.

V is TRBV28 and J is TRBJ1-2, with 8 positions matching TRBD1. This CDR3 spans 14 amino acids. V was pared by 5 bases and J by 8 bases, with 10 bases of the junction left unmatched. In germline, CDR1 is MDHEN, CDR2 SYDVKM. The CDR3 DNA sequence: TGTGCCAGCAGTCCTCCAGGGGGCGTAGGGGGCTACACCTTC. Its protein product is CASSPPGGVGGYTF.

This clonotype was seen repeatedly, ten times or more. The genes are TRBV7-9 and TRBJ2-3, with 8 bases aligning to TRBD1. The V gene end was trimmed by 4 bases and the J gene end by 6 bases; junction bases not matched to a gene: 12. In germline, CDR1 is SEHNR, CDR2 FQNEAQ (reference sequence). The CDR3 is made up of 16 amino acids. In DNA, the CDR3 is TGTGCCAGCAGCTCGGACAGGGTAGTACACACCGATACGCAGTATTTT. Its translation: CASSSDRVVHTDTQYF.

This clonotype has ten or more counts. This rearrangement joins TRBV15 to TRBJ2-1; 9 bases are shared with TRBD2. Germline values: CDR1 LNHNV, CDR2 YYDKDF (reference sequence). Trimming removed 8 bases from V and 0 bases from J; junction bases left unmatched: 5. This CDR3 is built from 15 residues. CDR3 sequence (DNA): TGTGCCACCCGAAGCGGGAGGTCCTCCTACAATGAGCAGTTCTTC. Protein product: CATRSGRSSYNEQFF. Full variable domain (rest looked up from reference TRBV15 and TRBJ2-1): DAMVIQNPRYQVTQFGKPVTLSCSQTLNHNVMYWYQQKSSQAPKLLFHYYDKDFNNEADTPDNFQSRRPNTSFCFLDIRSPGLGDTAMYLCATRSGRSSYNEQFFGPGTRLTVL.

The table lists this clonotype with many counts. The chain has TRBV10-3 and TRBJ1-1, with a weak D call TRBD1 (5 bases). The CDR3 spans 13 residues. Trimming took off 9 bases at V and 0 bases at J, with 11 bases between the two ends. The germline V gene encodes CDR1 ENHRY and CDR2 SYGVKD. Here the CDR3 reads CAISTAMNTEAFF. The DNA of the CDR3 is TGTGCCATATCGACAGCTATGAACACTGAAGCTTTCTTT.

In this sample, this clonotype turned up many times. The J gene is TRBJ2-7, the V gene TRBV29-1, with D perhaps being TRBD1 or TRBD2 (5 bases each). The CDR3 is 12 amino acids. V dropped 4 bases and J dropped 4 bases, with 11 bases sitting between them. Germline V gives CDR1 SQVTM, CDR2 ANQGSEA. The CDR3 spells CSVGGNTYEQYF. In nucleotides, the CDR3 is TGCAGCGTTGGGGGGAATACGTACGAGCAGTACTTC.

The rearrangement links TRBV4-1 to TRBJ2-5; D gene unclear. CDR3 length: 17 residues. Trimming removed 2 bases from V and 3 bases from J, with 19 bases in between. Germline assignment: CDR1 MGHRA and CDR2 YSYEKL. CDR3 DNA: TGCGCCAGCAGCCAACCTCATCTAGGCGGATTAAAAGAGACCCAGTACTTC. Translating gives CASSQPHLGGLKETQYF.

The V and J genes are TRBV10-3 and TRBJ1-2; D is uncertain. This CDR3 has 12 amino acids. CDR1 and CDR2 from the germline V gene are ENHRY and SYGVKD. The V end lost 2 bases, the J end lost 5 bases, and 6 bases lay between the germline ends. The CDR3 here is CAISEAEYGYTF. The CDR3 DNA reads TGTGCCATCAGTGAGGCCGAGTATGGCTACACCTTC.

This clonotype was detected many times. For the CDR3, the DNA is TGTGCCAGCAGCGTAGGTCCGGGGGGCAGCACAGATACGCAGTATTTT. Amino acids: CASSVGPGGSTDTQYF. The chain carries TRBV9 and TRBJ2-3; TRBD2 might be the D (7 bases). V lost 0 bases, J lost 0 bases, and 11 bases lay in between. Looked up from germline, CDR1 is SGDLS and CDR2 is YYNGEE. The CDR3 spans 16 residues.

This clonotype occurred many times. The chain has TRBV7-2 and TRBJ2-5; 12 bases match TRBD2. CDR1 is SGHTA, CDR2 FQGNSA, per germline. The CDR3 covers 16 residues. The trim removed 0 bases at V and 2 bases at J, leaving 1 base unmatched. The CDR3 spells CASSLAGTSGQETQYF. The CDR3, as DNA: TGTGCCAGCAGCTTAGCCGGGACTAGCGGGCAAGAGACCCAGTACTTC.